What follows are 13 T cell receptor beta chains derived from one specimen sequenced in a study of T-cell memory formation after mild COVID-19. TCRdb fed the 5' RACE reads into MiXCR, producing one record per CDR3 protein. Seen here are about 240,000 distinct CDR3 sequences, more than 8% observed once, and the top ten hold 20% to 25%. Sequences were obtained from PBMCs or a T cell subset sorted from them (not recorded which). The receptors shown here come from a man between 18 and 35 years old who had mild COVID-19 (a few samples of this study predate the infection). Cell type and time point are not known.

V and J are TRBV5-1 and TRBJ2-1, with D possibly being TRBD1 or TRBD2 (6 bases each). The CDR3 runs 13 residues. The germline V gene encodes CDR1 SGHRS and CDR2 YFSETQ. The V end lost 5 bases, the J end lost 7 bases, and 13 bases lay between the germline ends. The CDR3 loop is CASSPRRGNEQFF. CDR3 in DNA: TGCGCCAGCAGTCCCCGGAGGGGGAATGAGCAGTTCTTC.

This clonotype has more than one count but fewer than ten. The genes are TRBV7-9 and TRBJ2-7; the match to TRBD1 covers 9 bases. CDR3 length: 15 residues. V trimming: 5 bases; J trimming: 2 bases; junction bases outside the gene matches: 7. Germline CDR1 is SEHNR and CDR2 is FQNEAQ (reference sequence). The CDR3 spells CASSRGTGPAYEQYF. In nucleotides, the CDR3 is TGTGCCAGCAGCAGAGGGACAGGGCCGGCCTACGAGCAGTACTTC.

The genes are TRBV5-1 and TRBJ2-6; D gene uncertain. The CDR3 runs 18 residues. The germline CDR1 and CDR2 sequences are SGHRS and YFSETQ. Trimming shortened V by 3 bases and J by 2 bases, and 18 bases separated the two germline ends. CDR3 nucleotide sequence: TGCGCCAGCAGCTGGATGAATAGTATGGGCCCTGGGGCCAACGTCCTGACTTTC. Translation: CASSWMNSMGPGANVLTF.

At least ten counts were recorded for this clonotype. This sequence joins TRBV5-1 and TRBJ1-2, with TRBD1 matching over 10 bases. Germline trimming cut 4 bases from V and 0 bases from J; bases unmatched to any gene: 6. Germline CDR1 is SGHRS and CDR2 is YFSETQ. The CDR3 contains 16 residues. The CDR3 spells CASSTGQGTPNYGYTF. The CDR3, as DNA: TGCGCCAGCAGCACGGGACAGGGGACTCCTAACTATGGCTACACCTTC.

The rearrangement joins TRBV29-1 to TRBJ1-4, with D perhaps matching TRBD1 (5 bases). The CDR3 length is 16 residues. The V gene's germline CDR1 is SQVTM and CDR2 ANQGSEA. The germline V and J ends were trimmed by 4 bases and 8 bases, with 23 bases remaining between them. The CDR3 nucleotides read TGCAGCGTTGTAATTATGAGTCGGCAGGGAAGGGAAAAACTGTTTTTT. The encoded protein is CSVVIMSRQGREKLFF.

The chain couples TRBV6-6 to TRBJ1-4; 9 bases match TRBD1. The V and J ends lost 2 bases and 8 bases, in that order; junction bases with no gene match: 6. The CDR3 runs 15 residues. Germline-derived CDR1 and CDR2 are MNHNY and SVGAGI (reference sequence). The CDR3 loop is CASSYLDRGDEKLFF. The CDR3 DNA follows: TGTGCCAGCAGTTACCTGGACAGGGGCGACGAAAAACTGTTTTTT.

The chain joins TRBV12-3 or TRBV12-4 to TRBJ2-1, with D unresolved. The V gene lost 1 base and the J gene lost 0 bases, with 7 bases spanning the gap. This CDR3 region has 15 residues. CDR3 amino acids: CASSLGQFSYNEQFF. CDR3 nucleotide sequence: TGTGCCAGCAGTTTAGGGCAGTTCTCCTACAATGAGCAGTTCTTC.

This clonotype occurred a few times. This chain links TRBV27 with TRBJ1-6; the D is unclear. Looked up from germline, CDR1 is MNHEY and CDR2 is SMNVEV (reference sequence). The CDR3 spans 18 residues. The V and J ends lost 3 bases and 0 bases respectively, with 15 bases between them. The chain's CDR3 is CASSLGSSRSSYNSPLHF. The CDR3 DNA reads as TGTGCCAGCAGTTTGGGATCGTCCCGGAGCTCCTATAATTCACCCCTCCACTTT.

Ten or more counts support this clonotype. This chain joins TRBV20-1 and TRBJ1-3; a weak D match, TRBD1 (6 bases). Germline V CDR1 and CDR2: DFQATT, SNEGSKA (reference sequence). V shed 5 bases and J shed 5 bases, with 16 bases lying between them. This CDR3 region has 14 residues. CDR3 region: CSAFMPRGRNTIYF. DNA for the CDR3: TGCAGTGCTTTCATGCCGAGGGGGAGAAACACCATATATTTT.

The rearrangement uses TRBV14 and TRBJ2-1; D might be TRBD1 (6 bases). Deletions cut 1 base from V and 9 bases from J, with 19 bases between. The CDR3 covers 16 residues. CDR1 SGHDN and CDR2 FVKESK come from the germline V gene. The CDR3, as DNA: TGTGCCAGCAGCCAAGGGGAACCTATCGCCAGGGGTGAGCAGTTCTTC. This translates into CASSQGEPIARGEQFF. Full variable domain (rest looked up from reference TRBV14 and TRBJ2-1): EAGVTQFPSHSVIEKGQTVTLRCDPISGHDNLYWYRRVMGKEIKFLLHFVKESKQDESGMPNNRFLAERTGGTYSTLKVQPAELEDSGVYFCASSQGEPIARGEQFFGPGTRLTVL.

This clonotype was detected only a few times. The V call is TRBV2, the J call TRBJ2-7; D unclear. The germline V gene encodes CDR1 SNHLY and CDR2 FYNNEI. V lost 6 bases and J lost 0, with 12 bases in between. This CDR3 region has 14 residues. This CDR3 is CASSPDRFSYEQYF. CDR3 nucleotides: TGTGCCAGCAGCCCGGACCGCTTCTCCTACGAGCAGTACTTC. Full variable domain (outside the CDR3, taken from reference TRBV2 and TRBJ2-7): EPEVTQTPSHQVTQMGQEVILRCVPISNHLYFYWYRQILGQKVEFLVSFYNNEISEKSEIFDDQFSVERPDGSNFTLKIRSTKLEDSAMYFCASSPDRFSYEQYFGPGTRLTVT.

This clonotype was observed a few times. The chain joins TRBV6-5 to TRBJ2-2; D possibly matches TRBD1 or TRBD2 (5 bases each). V lost 2 bases and J 4 bases, leaving 14 bases between the germline ends. Germline loops: CDR1 MNHEY, CDR2 SVGAGI. The CDR3 consists of 16 residues. This CDR3 is CASSYPRGGVTGELFF. DNA of the CDR3: TGTGCCAGCAGTTACCCGAGGGGTGGGGTCACCGGGGAGCTGTTTTTT.

CDR3 sequence (DNA): TGTGCCAGCAGCCCGGGCTCTTACCCCGGACTAGCCGTGGAGACCCAGTACTTC. This gives the protein CASSPGSYPGLAVETQYF. This chain uses TRBV7-3 with TRBJ2-5; 8 nucleotides agree with TRBD2. Germline-derived CDR1 and CDR2 are SGHTA and FQGTGA. V was pared by 5 bases and J by 5 bases, with 19 bases of the junction left unmatched. The CDR3 is 18 amino acids.